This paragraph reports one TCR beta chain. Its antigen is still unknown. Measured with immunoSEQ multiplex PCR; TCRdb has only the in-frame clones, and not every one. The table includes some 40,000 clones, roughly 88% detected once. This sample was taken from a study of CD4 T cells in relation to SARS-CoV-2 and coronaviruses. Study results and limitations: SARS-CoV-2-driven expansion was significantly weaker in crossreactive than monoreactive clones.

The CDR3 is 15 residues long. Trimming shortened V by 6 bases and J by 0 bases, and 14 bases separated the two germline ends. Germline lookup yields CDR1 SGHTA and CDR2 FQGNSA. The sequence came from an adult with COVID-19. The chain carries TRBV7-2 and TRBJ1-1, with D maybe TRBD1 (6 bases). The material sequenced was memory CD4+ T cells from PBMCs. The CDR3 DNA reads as TGTGCCAGCAGACAACAGGGATACATGAACACTGAAGCTTTCTTT. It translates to CASRQQGYMNTEAFF.